These 20 T cell receptor beta chains were all obtained from the same sample, sequenced in a study of naive and memory T cell subsets. The study's findings and limits: Possibly reflecting memory cells re-expressing CD45RA, a few larger clonotypes occurred in naive repertoires, especially CD8.

These receptors' targets are unknown. Both TRBC1 and TRBC2 were covered by a beta constant-region primer of two equimolar oligonucleotides. Ligated cDNA was amplified by four rounds of PCR with nested alpha and beta constant-region primers and SP2. From the UMI-ligation and nested PCR reads, TCRdb called clonotypes with MiXCR, one entry per CDR3 protein. The sample consists of about 99,000 distinct CDR3 sequences, more than 14% of them appearing once. Sequencing was done on a sample of naive CD8+ T cells from blood. These receptors all stem from a human donor in good health.

The table lists this clonotype with a few counts. V is TRBV7-9 and J is TRBJ2-7, with unresolved D. Germline CDR1 and CDR2: SEHNR and FQNEAQ (reference sequence). V was pared by 1 base and J by 1 base, with 8 bases between. The CDR3 runs 14 residues. The CDR3 loop reads CASSLVGPSYEQYF. The CDR3, as DNA: TGTGCCAGCAGCTTAGTTGGGCCTTCCTACGAGCAGTACTTC.

This clonotype came up a few times. The rearrangement joins TRBV7-9 to TRBJ1-1; D is possibly TRBD1 (5 bases). This CDR3 has 13 amino acids. The V end lost 5 bases, the J end lost 6 bases, and 13 bases lay between the germline ends. Germline CDR1 is SEHNR and CDR2 is FQNEAQ (reference sequence). The CDR3 DNA follows: TGTGCCAGCAGCCCCAACACAGGCGCTGAAGCTTTCTTT. Protein sequence: CASSPNTGAEAFF.

This clonotype has a count of ten or more. The J gene is TRBJ2-1, the V gene TRBV4-1; D is undetermined. Trimming left V 1 base short and J 9 bases short, with 16 bases between. The CDR3 extends over 15 amino acids. CDR1 is MGHRA, CDR2 YSYEKL, per germline. The CDR3 DNA reads as TGCGCCAGCAGCCAAGCGTCCACCACCGAGAGTGAGCAGTTCTTC. Its protein is CASSQASTTESEQFF.

The chain combines TRBV3-1 with TRBJ1-1; D may be TRBD1 (6 bases). V dropped 0 bases and J dropped 0 bases, with 23 bases sitting between them. Germline V lookup: CDR1 LGHDT, CDR2 YNNKEL (reference sequence). This CDR3 spans 20 amino acids. The CDR3 sequence is CASSQESSVVQGRMNTEAFF. The CDR3 coding sequence is TGTGCCAGCAGCCAAGAATCGAGCGTCGTCCAGGGGCGAATGAACACTGAAGCTTTCTTT.

This sequence joins TRBV5-1 and TRBJ2-3; 7 bases are a match to TRBD2. V dropped 0 bases and J dropped 4; count of bases not matched to a gene: 11. Germline V lookup: CDR1 SGHRS, CDR2 YFSETQ. CDR3 length equals 17 residues. In DNA, the CDR3 is TGCGCCAGCAGCTTGGGACTAGCCCTCAACCCCCCAGATACGCAGTATTTT. Translation: CASSLGLALNPPDTQYF.

V is TRBV11-2 and J is TRBJ2-3, with 9 bases fitting TRBD2. V shed 5 bases and J 4 bases; nucleotides not matched to a gene: 16. This CDR3 is 18 amino acids long. Germline assignment: CDR1 SGHAT and CDR2 FQNNGV. The CDR3 spells CASSPSLVAGELADTQYF. In nucleotides, the CDR3 is TGTGCCAGCAGCCCCAGTCTGGTAGCGGGGGAGTTAGCAGATACGCAGTATTTT.

The sample holds a few counts of this clonotype. This chain joins TRBV7-9 and TRBJ2-5; TRBD1 agrees at 7 bases. Germline CDR1 and CDR2: SEHNR and FQNEAQ (reference sequence). Unmatched junction bases numbered 5, after V lost 4 bases and J lost 3 bases. The CDR3 covers 14 residues. DNA of the CDR3: TGTGCCAGCAGCTCAGGGGGTGATAAAGAGACCCAGTACTTC. Amino acids: CASSSGGDKETQYF.

The chain is built from TRBV19 and TRBJ1-1, with D unresolved. The CDR3 has 13 residues. Germline loops: CDR1 LNHDA, CDR2 SQIVND (reference sequence). V lost 8 bases, J lost 0 bases, and 10 bases lay in between. This CDR3 reads CASATQMNTEAFF. The CDR3 nucleotides read TGTGCCAGTGCGACCCAGATGAACACTGAAGCTTTCTTT.

The sample holds a few counts of this clonotype. The genes are TRBV6-2 or TRBV6-3 and TRBJ2-3; perhaps D is TRBD1 or TRBD2 (6 bases each). Germline V gene sequence: CDR1 MNHEY, CDR2 SVGEGT. V was shortened by 2 bases and J by 1 base, with 13 bases between the two germline ends. CDR3 length: 16 amino acids. CDR3 protein: CASSYKGGLGTDTQYF. The CDR3 bases are TGTGCCAGCAGTTACAAGGGGGGACTCGGCACAGATACGCAGTATTTT.

The sample holds many counts of this clonotype. The genes are TRBV3-1 and TRBJ2-7; D not resolved. Germline V gene lookup returns CDR1 LGHDT and CDR2 YNNKEL (reference sequence). The CDR3 sequence is 14 residues long. The V end lost 1 base, the J end lost 5 bases, and 12 bases lay between the germline ends. CDR3 amino acids: CASSQGLEGHEQYF. The CDR3 nucleotides read TGTGCCAGCAGCCAAGGTCTAGAAGGCCACGAGCAGTACTTC.

The chain has TRBV28 and TRBJ1-1, with unresolved D. The germline V gene has CDR1 MDHEN and CDR2 SYDVKM. CDR3 length: 16 residues. Trimming removed 3 bases at V and 0 bases at J, with 14 bases between. CDR3 protein: CASSFLTAKLNTEAFF. In nucleotides, the CDR3 is TGTGCCAGCAGTTTTCTCACGGCAAAGCTGAACACTGAAGCTTTCTTT.

This clonotype appeared a few times. The rearrangement uses TRBV7-9 and TRBJ2-3, with no clear D. The CDR3 sequence is 13 residues long. Germline V gene lookup returns CDR1 SEHNR and CDR2 FQNEAQ (reference sequence). Deletions cut 5 bases from V and 3 bases from J, with 9 bases between. The DNA of the CDR3 is TGTGCCAGCAGCCTATCCCTAACAGATACGCAGTATTTT. It is translated as CASSLSLTDTQYF.

The table lists this clonotype with many counts. V is TRBV23-1 and J is TRBJ1-1, with D unclear. TRBV23-1 is an open reading frame whose function is uncertain. This CDR3 is 11 amino acids long. Trimming removed 7 bases at V and 8 bases at J, with 11 bases between. DNA of the CDR3: TGCGCCAGCACCCTTGTTCGGGAAGCTTTCTTT. Translation gives CASTLVREAFF.

The chain is built from TRBV4-2 and TRBJ1-6; maybe TRBD1 (6 bases). Trimming removed 3 bases at V and 10 bases at J, with 19 bases between. Germline assignment: CDR1 LGHNA and CDR2 YNFKEQ. The CDR3 covers 16 residues. This chain's CDR3 is CASSQGHIRAGSPLHF. The CDR3 nucleotides are TGTGCCAGCAGCCAGGGACACATCCGTGCCGGGTCACCCCTCCACTTT.

This clonotype has just a few counts. V and J are TRBV12-3 or TRBV12-4 and TRBJ2-1; 15 bases fit TRBD2. This CDR3 is 16 amino acids long. The J segment lost 6 bases and the V segment lost 5 bases, leaving 5 bases of the junction unmatched. The CDR3 nucleotides read TGTGCCAGCAGTCTAGGACTAGCGGGAGGGTTCAATGAGCAGTTCTTC. Translation: CASSLGLAGGFNEQFF.

The chain has TRBV12-3 or TRBV12-4 and TRBJ2-3; D remains unclear. The CDR3 consists of 15 residues. Trimming took off 6 bases at V and 4 bases at J, with 17 bases between the two ends. CDR3 DNA: TGTGCCAGCAGCCCCGAATCACCCATCTCAGATACGCAGTATTTT. Translating it yields CASSPESPISDTQYF.

This clonotype was counted between two and nine times. The chain couples TRBV29-1 to TRBJ2-3; TRBD1 matches at 11 bases. Germline V gene lookup returns CDR1 SQVTM and CDR2 ANQGSEA. V lost 6 bases, J lost 3 bases, and 8 bases stayed unmatched. The CDR3 contains 15 residues. CDR3 coding DNA: TGCAGCGTCAGGACAGGGGGCGGTAGGACAGATACGCAGTATTTT. It encodes CSVRTGGGRTDTQYF.

This clonotype was counted at least ten times. The CDR3 nucleotides read TGTGCCAGCAGCCGGCGGACTAGCGGGGAAGCCTACAATGAGCAGTTCTTC. Translation: CASSRRTSGEAYNEQFF. J is TRBJ2-1 and V is TRBV3-1, with 12 bases that match TRBD2. The CDR3 has 17 residues. Germline V gene sequence: CDR1 LGHDT, CDR2 YNNKEL (reference sequence). Germline trimming cut 4 bases from V and 2 bases from J; bases unmatched to any gene: 6.

The rearrangement joins TRBV4-2 to TRBJ2-7; D is possibly TRBD2 (6 bases). The CDR3 spans 12 residues. Deletions cut 3 bases from V and 5 bases from J, with 8 bases between. CDR1 is LGHNA, CDR2 YNFKEQ, per germline. The CDR3 here is CASSQGTDEQYF. The CDR3 DNA sequence: TGTGCCAGCAGCCAGGGGACTGACGAGCAGTACTTC.

The V gene is TRBV2, the J gene TRBJ2-1, with D perhaps TRBD2 (6 bases). The CDR3 runs 13 residues. Germline assignment: CDR1 SNHLY and CDR2 FYNNEI. V lost 3 bases and J 5 bases, leaving 8 bases between the germline ends. The DNA of the CDR3 is TGTGCCAGCAGTGACGGGGGTCACAATGAGCAGTTCTTC. Its translation: CASSDGGHNEQFF. Variable domain in full (rest from reference TRBV2 and TRBJ2-1): EPEVTQTPSHQVTQMGQEVILRCVPISNHLYFYWYRQILGQKVEFLVSFYNNEISEKSEIFDDQFSVERPDGSNFTLKIRSTKLEDSAMYFCASSDGGHNEQFFGPGTRLTVL.